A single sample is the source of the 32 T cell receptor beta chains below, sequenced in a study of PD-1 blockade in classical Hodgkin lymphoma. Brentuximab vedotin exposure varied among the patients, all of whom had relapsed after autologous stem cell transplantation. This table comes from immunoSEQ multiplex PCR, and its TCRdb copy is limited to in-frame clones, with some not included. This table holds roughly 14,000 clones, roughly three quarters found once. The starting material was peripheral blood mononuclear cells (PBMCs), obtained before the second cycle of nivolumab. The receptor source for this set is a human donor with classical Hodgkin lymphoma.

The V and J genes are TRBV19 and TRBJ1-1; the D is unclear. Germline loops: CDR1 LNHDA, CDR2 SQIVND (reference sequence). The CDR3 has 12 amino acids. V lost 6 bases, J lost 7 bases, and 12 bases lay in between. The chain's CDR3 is CASSNGVLEAFF. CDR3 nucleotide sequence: TGTGCCAGTAGCAACGGGGTACTTGAAGCTTTCTTT.

The CDR3 region has the DNA TGTGCCAGCAGCTTAGCCGCAGGGGCTAAGGAAGCTTTCTTT. As protein: CASSLAAGAKEAFF. The rearrangement joins TRBV7-6 to TRBJ1-1; tentatively, D is TRBD1 (6 bases). The CDR3 is made up of 14 amino acids. The V end lost 0 bases, the J end lost 8 bases, and 13 bases lay between the germline ends. Germline V CDR1 and CDR2: SGHVS, FNYEAQ.

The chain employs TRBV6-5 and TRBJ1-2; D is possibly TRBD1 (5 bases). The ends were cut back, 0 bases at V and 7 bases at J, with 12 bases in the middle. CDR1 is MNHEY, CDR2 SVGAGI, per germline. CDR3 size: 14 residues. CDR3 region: CASSYSRDFGGYTF. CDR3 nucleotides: TGTGCCAGCAGTTACTCCAGGGATTTCGGTGGCTACACCTTC.

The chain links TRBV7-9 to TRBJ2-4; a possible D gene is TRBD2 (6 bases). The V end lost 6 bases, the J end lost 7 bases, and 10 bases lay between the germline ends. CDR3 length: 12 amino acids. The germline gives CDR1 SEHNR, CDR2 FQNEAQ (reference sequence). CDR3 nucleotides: TGTGCCAGCAGGGGTGGGGGGAACATTCAGTACTTC. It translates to CASRGGGNIQYF. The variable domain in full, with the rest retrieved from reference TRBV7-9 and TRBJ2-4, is DTGVSQNPRHKITKRGQNVTFRCDPISEHNRLYWYRQTLGQGPEFLTYFQNEAQLEKSRLLSDRFSAERPKGSFSTLEIQRTEQGDSAMYLCASRGGGNIQYFGAGTRLSVL.

CDR3 in amino acids: CASSWGGTGVNYGYTF. CDR3 nucleotides: TGTGCCAGCAGTTGGGGGGGGACAGGGGTTAACTATGGCTACACCTTC. The chain couples TRBV28 to TRBJ1-2; 10 nucleotides agree with TRBD1. Germline CDR1 reads MDHEN; CDR2 reads SYDVKM. The junction had 6 bases not matched to a gene; V was cut back by 4 bases and J by 1 base. The CDR3 totals 16 residues.

The CDR3 DNA follows: TGCGCCAGCAGCCAAGTTCAGGGAATCCTGGCAGATACGCAGTATTTT. Its protein is CASSQVQGILADTQYF. V usage is TRBV4-1 and J usage is TRBJ2-3, with D possibly being TRBD1 (5 bases). Germline V gene lookup returns CDR1 MGHRA and CDR2 YSYEKL. This CDR3 has 16 residues. The germline V and J ends were trimmed by 1 base and 4 bases, with 15 bases remaining between them.

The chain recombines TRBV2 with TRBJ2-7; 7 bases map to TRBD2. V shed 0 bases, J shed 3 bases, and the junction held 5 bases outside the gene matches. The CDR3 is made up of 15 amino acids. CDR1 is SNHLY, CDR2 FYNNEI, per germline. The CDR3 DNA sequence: TGTGCCAGCAGTGAAGCACTGGGGGGGGGCTACGAGCAGTACTTC. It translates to CASSEALGGGYEQYF.

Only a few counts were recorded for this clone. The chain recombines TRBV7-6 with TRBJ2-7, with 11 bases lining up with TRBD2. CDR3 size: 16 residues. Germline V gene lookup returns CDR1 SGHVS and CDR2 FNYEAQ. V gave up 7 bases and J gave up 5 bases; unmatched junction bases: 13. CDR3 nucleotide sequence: TGTGCCAGCACCCTTCAACTAGCGGGGGTTATCAACGAGCAGTACTTC. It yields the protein CASTLQLAGVINEQYF.

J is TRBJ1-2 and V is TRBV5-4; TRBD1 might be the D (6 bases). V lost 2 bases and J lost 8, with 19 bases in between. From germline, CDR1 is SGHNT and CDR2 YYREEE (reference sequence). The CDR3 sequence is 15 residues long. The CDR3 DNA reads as TGTGCCAGCAGCTTCACTTTGGGGACACTGTCCGGCTACACCTTC. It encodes CASSFTLGTLSGYTF.

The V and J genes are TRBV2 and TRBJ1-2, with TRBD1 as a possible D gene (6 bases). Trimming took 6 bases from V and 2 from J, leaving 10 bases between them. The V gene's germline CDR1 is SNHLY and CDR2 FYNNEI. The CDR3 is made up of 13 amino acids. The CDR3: CASSLQGNYGYTF. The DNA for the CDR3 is TGTGCCAGCAGCCTACAGGGAAACTATGGCTACACCTTC.

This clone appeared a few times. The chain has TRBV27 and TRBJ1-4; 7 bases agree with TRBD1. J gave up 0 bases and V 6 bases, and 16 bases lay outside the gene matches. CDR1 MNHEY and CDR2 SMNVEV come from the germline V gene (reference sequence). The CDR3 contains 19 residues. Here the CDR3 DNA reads TGTGCCAGCAGACCAACAGGGGTAGTGTTGAGGACAACTAATGAAAAACTGTTTTTT. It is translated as CASRPTGVVLRTTNEKLFF.

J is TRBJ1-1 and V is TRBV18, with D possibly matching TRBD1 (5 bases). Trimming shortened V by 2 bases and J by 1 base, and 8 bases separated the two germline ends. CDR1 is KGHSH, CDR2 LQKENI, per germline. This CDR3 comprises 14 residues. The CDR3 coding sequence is TGTGCCAGCTCACCAGGGGGTTCGAACACTGAAGCTTTCTTT. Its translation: CASSPGGSNTEAFF.

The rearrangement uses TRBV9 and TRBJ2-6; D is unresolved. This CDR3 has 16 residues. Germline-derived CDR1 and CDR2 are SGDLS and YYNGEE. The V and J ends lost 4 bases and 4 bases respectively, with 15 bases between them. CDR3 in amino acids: CASSPGLFLGANVLTF. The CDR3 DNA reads TGTGCCAGCAGCCCGGGCCTTTTTCTGGGGGCCAACGTCCTGACTTTC.

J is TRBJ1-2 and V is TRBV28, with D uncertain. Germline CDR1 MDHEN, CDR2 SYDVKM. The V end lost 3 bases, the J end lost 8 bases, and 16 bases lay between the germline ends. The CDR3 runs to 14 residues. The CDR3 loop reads CASSLVQFVMGYTF. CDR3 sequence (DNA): TGTGCCAGCAGTTTGGTGCAGTTCGTTATGGGCTACACCTTC.

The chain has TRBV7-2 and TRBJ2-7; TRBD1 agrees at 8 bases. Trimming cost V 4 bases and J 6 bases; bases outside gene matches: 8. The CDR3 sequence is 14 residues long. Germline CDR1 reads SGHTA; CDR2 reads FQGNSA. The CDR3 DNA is TGTGCCAGCAGCTCACAGACAGGGGTTAGCGAGCAGTACTTC. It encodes CASSSQTGVSEQYF.

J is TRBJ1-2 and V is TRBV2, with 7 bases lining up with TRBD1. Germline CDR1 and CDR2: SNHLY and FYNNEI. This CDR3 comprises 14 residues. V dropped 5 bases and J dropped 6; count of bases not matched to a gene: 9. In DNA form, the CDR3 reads TGTGCCAGCAGTACCTTTGGAGGGGGCAATGGCTACACCTTC. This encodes CASSTFGGGNGYTF.

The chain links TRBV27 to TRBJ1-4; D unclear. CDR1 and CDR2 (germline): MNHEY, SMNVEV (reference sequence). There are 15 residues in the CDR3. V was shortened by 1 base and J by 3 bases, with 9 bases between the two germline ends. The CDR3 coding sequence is TGTGCCAGCAGTTTATGGTCCGGGTCTAATGAAAAACTGTTTTTT. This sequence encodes CASSLWSGSNEKLFF.

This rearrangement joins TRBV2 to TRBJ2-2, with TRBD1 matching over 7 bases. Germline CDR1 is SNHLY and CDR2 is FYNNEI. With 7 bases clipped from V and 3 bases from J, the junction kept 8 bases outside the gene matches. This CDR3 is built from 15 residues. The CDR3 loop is CASTARTGYTGELFF. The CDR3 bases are TGTGCCAGCACCGCCCGGACAGGTTACACCGGGGAGCTGTTTTTT.

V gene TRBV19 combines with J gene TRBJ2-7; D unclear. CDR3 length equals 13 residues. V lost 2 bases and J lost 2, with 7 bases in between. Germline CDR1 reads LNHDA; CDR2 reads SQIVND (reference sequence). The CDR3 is CASSIQVTYEQYF. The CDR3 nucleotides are TGTGCCAGTAGTATACAGGTAACCTACGAGCAGTACTTC.

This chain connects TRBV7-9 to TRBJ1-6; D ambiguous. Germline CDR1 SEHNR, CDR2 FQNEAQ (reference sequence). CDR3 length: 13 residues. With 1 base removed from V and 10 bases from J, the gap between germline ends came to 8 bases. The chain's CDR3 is CASSLEVYSPLHF. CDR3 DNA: TGTGCCAGCAGCTTAGAAGTATACTCACCCCTCCACTTT. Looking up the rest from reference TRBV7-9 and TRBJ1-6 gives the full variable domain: DTGVSQNPRHKITKRGQNVTFRCDPISEHNRLYWYRQTLGQGPEFLTYFQNEAQLEKSRLLSDRFSAERPKGSFSTLEIQRTEQGDSAMYLCASSLEVYSPLHFGNGTRLTVT.

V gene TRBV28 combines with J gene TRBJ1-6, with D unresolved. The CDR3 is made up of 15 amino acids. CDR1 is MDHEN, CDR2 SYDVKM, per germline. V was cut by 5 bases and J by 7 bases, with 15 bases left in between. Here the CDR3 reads CASSPRFGGNSPLHF. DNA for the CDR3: TGTGCCAGCAGTCCCCGGTTCGGTGGGAATTCACCCCTCCACTTT.

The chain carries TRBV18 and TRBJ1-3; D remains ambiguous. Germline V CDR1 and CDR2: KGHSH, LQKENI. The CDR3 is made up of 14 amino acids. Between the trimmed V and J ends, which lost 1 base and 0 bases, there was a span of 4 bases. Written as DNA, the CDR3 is TGTGCCAGCTCACCACTGTCCTCTGGAAACACCATATATTTT. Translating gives CASSPLSSGNTIYF.

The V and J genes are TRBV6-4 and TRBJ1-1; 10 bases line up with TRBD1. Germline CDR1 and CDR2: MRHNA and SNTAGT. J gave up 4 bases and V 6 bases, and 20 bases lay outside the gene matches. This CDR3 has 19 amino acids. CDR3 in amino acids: CASRLIKYQPRTGGTEAFF. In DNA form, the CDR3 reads TGTGCCAGCAGGCTAATAAAATACCAACCGCGGACAGGGGGCACTGAAGCTTTCTTT.

The CDR3 sequence: CASSLAAGGVGEQFF. CDR3 in DNA: TGCGCCAGCAGCTTGGCCGCGGGGGGTGTTGGGGAGCAGTTCTTC. The chain employs TRBV5-1 and TRBJ2-1; 8 bases match TRBD2. The V and J ends lost 0 bases and 10 bases, in that order; junction bases with no gene match: 9. The CDR3 spans 15 residues. Germline V gene sequence: CDR1 SGHRS, CDR2 YFSETQ.

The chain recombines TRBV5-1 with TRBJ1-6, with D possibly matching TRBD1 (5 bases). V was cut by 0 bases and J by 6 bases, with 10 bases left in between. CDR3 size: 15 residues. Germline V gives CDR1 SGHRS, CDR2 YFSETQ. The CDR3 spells CASSLGQNINSPLHF. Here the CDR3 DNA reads TGCGCCAGCAGCTTGGGACAGAATATTAATTCACCCCTCCACTTT.

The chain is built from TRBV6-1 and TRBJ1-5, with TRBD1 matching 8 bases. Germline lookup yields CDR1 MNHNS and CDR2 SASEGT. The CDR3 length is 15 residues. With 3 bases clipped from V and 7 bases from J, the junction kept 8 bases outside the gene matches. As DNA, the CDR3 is TGTGCCAGCAGTGAGATGCAGGGGGCTTGGCAGCCCCAGCATTTT. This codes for CASSEMQGAWQPQHF.

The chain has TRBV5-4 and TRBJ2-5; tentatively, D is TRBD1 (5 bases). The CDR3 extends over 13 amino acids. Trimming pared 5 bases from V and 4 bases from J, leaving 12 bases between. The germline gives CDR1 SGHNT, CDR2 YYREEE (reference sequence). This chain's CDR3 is CASSPRDRETQYF. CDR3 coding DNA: TGTGCCAGCAGTCCCAGGGATCGAGAGACCCAGTACTTC.

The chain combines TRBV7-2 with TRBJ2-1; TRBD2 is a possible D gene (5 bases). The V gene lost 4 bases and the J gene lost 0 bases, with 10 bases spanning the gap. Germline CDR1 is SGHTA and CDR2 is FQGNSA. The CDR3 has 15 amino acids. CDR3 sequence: CASSSPGISYNEQFF. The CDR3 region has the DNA TGTGCCAGCAGCTCACCGGGAATCTCCTACAATGAGCAGTTCTTC.

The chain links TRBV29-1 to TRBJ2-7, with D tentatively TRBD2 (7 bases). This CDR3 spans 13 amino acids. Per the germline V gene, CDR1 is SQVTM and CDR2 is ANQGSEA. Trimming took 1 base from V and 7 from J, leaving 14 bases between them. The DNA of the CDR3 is TGCAGCGTTGAAGGGGGGGGCCTTGGGGAGCAGTACTTC. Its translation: CSVEGGGLGEQYF.

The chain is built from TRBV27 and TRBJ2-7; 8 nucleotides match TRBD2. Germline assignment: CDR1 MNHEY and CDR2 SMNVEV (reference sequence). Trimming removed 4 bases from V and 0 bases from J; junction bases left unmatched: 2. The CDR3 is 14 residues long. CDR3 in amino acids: CASSSGGLSYEQYF. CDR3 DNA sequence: TGTGCCAGCAGTTCGGGGGGGCTCTCCTACGAGCAGTACTTC.

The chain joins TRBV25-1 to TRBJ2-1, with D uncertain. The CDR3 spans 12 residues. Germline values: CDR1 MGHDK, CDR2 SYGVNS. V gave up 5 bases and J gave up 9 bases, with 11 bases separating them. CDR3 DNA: TGTGCCAGCAGTTACGGCCGGGTTGAGCAGTTCTTC. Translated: CASSYGRVEQFF.

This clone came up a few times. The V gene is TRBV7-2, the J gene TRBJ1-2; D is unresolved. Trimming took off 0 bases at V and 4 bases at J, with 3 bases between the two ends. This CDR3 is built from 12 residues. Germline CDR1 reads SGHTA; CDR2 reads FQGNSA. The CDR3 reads CASSLAGYGYTF. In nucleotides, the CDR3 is TGTGCCAGCAGCTTAGCGGGCTATGGCTACACCTTC.